The 8 T cell receptor beta chains reported below all come from one sample, sequenced in a study of shared clonotypes between healthy human individuals. Clones were read by immunoSEQ multiplex PCR, and TCRdb kept only the in-frame ones, dropping some. This sample has around 1.4 million clones, with less than 99% found just once. The material sequenced was naive CD4+ T cells sorted from blood. As to subset: CD45RA+ positively selected. Receptors originate from a man younger than 40 in good health.

V and J are TRBV7-2 and TRBJ2-7, with TRBD2 matching 11 bases. J gave up 3 bases and V 1 base, and 5 bases lay outside the gene matches. CDR1 and CDR2 (germline): SGHTA, FQGNSA. CDR3 length: 16 residues. The CDR3 loop is CASSLGGSGRVYEQYF. DNA for the CDR3: TGTGCCAGCAGCTTAGGTGGTAGCGGGAGGGTCTACGAGCAGTACTTC.

The chain carries TRBV5-1 and TRBJ2-2; TRBD2 matches at 8 bases. The CDR3 totals 15 residues. Germline CDR1 is SGHRS and CDR2 is YFSETQ. V was clipped by 2 bases and J by 1 base; unmatched bases: 1. The CDR3 DNA reads TGCGCCAGCAGCTTTACTAGCGGGAACACCGGGGAGCTGTTTTTT. Protein: CASSFTSGNTGELFF.

The V gene is TRBV5-4, the J gene TRBJ2-1, with 9 bases lining up with TRBD1. The CDR3 consists of 15 residues. CDR1 and CDR2 (germline): SGHNT, YYREEE (reference sequence). V shed 3 bases and J 5 bases; nucleotides not matched to a gene: 6. CDR3 sequence reads: CASSSPGQGNNEQFF. Written as DNA, the CDR3 is TGTGCCAGCAGCTCACCGGGACAGGGAAACAATGAGCAGTTCTTC.

The chain carries TRBV27 and TRBJ2-2; the D is unclear. The CDR3 length is 14 residues. V lost 5 bases, J lost 6 bases, and 13 bases lay in between. Germline-derived CDR1 and CDR2 are MNHEY and SMNVEV (reference sequence). The CDR3, as DNA: TGTGCCAGCAGTAGATTTTCCCAGGCCGGGGAGCTGTTTTTT. Protein: CASSRFSQAGELFF.

This clone was picked up one time. This sequence joins TRBV29-1 and TRBJ2-3; 8 nucleotides agree with TRBD1. With V trimmed by 6 bases and J by 1 base, 9 bases remained unmatched. The CDR3 is 15 amino acids. The germline CDR1 and CDR2 sequences are SQVTM and ANQGSEA. This chain's CDR3 is CSVIGQGRGTDTQYF. In nucleotides, the CDR3 is TGCAGCGTGATTGGACAGGGAAGGGGCACAGATACGCAGTATTTT.

The CDR3 sequence is CASSGRQDRSGYTF. CDR3 in DNA: TGTGCCAGCAGTGGAAGACAGGATAGGTCCGGCTACACCTTC. The rearrangement uses TRBV2 and TRBJ1-2; TRBD1 is a possible D gene (6 bases). Looked up from germline, CDR1 is SNHLY and CDR2 is FYNNEI. The germline V and J ends were trimmed by 4 bases and 8 bases, with 17 bases remaining between them. The CDR3 is 14 amino acids.

Worth noting for this clone: Other DNA sequences in this specimen translate into the identical CDR3. The chain joins TRBV6-1 to TRBJ1-2, with a possible D match to TRBD1 (6 bases). In germline, CDR1 is MNHNS, CDR2 SASEGT. There are 14 residues in the CDR3. V was shortened by 4 bases and J by 2 bases, with 11 bases between the two germline ends. CDR3 in amino acids: CASSVGTSNYGYTF. Written as DNA, the CDR3 is TGTGCCAGCAGTGTAGGGACATCCAACTATGGCTACACCTTC.

This clone appeared a single time. The chain combines TRBV5-1 with TRBJ2-1; possible D gene TRBD2, 6 bases. V shed 3 bases and J shed 0 bases, with 22 bases lying between them. The germline CDR1 and CDR2 sequences are SGHRS and YFSETQ. The CDR3 has 19 amino acids. CDR3: CASSWRAGTRAGSYNEQFF. CDR3 DNA: TGCGCCAGCAGCTGGAGGGCCGGGACTCGAGCGGGCTCCTACAATGAGCAGTTCTTC.